What follows describes a single T cell receptor (beta chain). The sample originates from a study of blood T cell repertoires in COVID-19. Study overall: The cDNA or gDNA used as material had been derived from T cells, B-cell-depleted T cells, or PBMCs.

TCRdb's copy holds only in-frame clones and misses some; the assay was immunoSEQ multiplex PCR. The sample consists of 130,000 to 150,000 clones, more than 60% of them appearing once. The specimen sequenced was peripheral blood. This receptor was identified in a woman aged 60-75 years with acute or convalescent COVID-19.

The CDR3 here is CASSGLTSSPYEQYF. In DNA form, the CDR3 reads TGCGCCAGCAGCGGCCTGACTAGTTCACCCTACGAGCAGTACTTC. This sequence joins TRBV5-1 and TRBJ2-7; D is perhaps TRBD2 (6 bases). CDR1 is SGHRS, CDR2 YFSETQ, per germline. V was pared by 4 bases and J by 2 bases, with 16 bases between. This CDR3 has 15 residues.